The 14 T cell receptor beta chains below come from one sample, sequenced in a study of blood T cell repertoires in COVID-19. The data were produced by immunoSEQ multiplex PCR, yet TCRdb's version contains in-frame clones alone and is incomplete. The sample yields about 130,000 clones, roughly 80% seen once. Sequences were obtained from peripheral blood. The origin of the receptors is a woman of 80 years or more with acute or convalescent COVID-19.

This clone was found a few times. V gene TRBV9 combines with J gene TRBJ1-2; D possibly corresponds to TRBD1 (5 bases). V lost 0 bases and J lost 3, with 9 bases in between. The CDR3 is 14 amino acids. Germline V lookup: CDR1 SGDLS, CDR2 YYNGEE. In DNA, the CDR3 is TGTGCCAGCAGCGTAGAGGCAGGGTACTATGGCTACACCTTC. This codes for CASSVEAGYYGYTF.

Here the CDR3 reads CASSSNYGYTF. DNA for the CDR3: TGTGCCAGCAGTTCAAACTATGGCTACACCTTC. This chain uses TRBV7-2 with TRBJ1-2; no definite D call. Between the trimmed V and J ends, which lost 6 bases and 2 bases, there was a span of 4 bases. This CDR3 spans 11 amino acids. CDR1 and CDR2 (germline): SGHTA, FQGNSA.

The chain has TRBV28 and TRBJ2-7, with D perhaps TRBD2 (6 bases). CDR1 and CDR2 (germline): MDHEN, SYDVKM. The CDR3 is made up of 15 amino acids. V was shortened by 2 bases and J by 1 base, with 12 bases between the two germline ends. The CDR3 DNA reads TGTGCCAGCAGTTTAGGCGGGGATAGATCCTACGAGCAGTACTTC. Its protein is CASSLGGDRSYEQYF.

The chain uses TRBV20-1 and TRBJ2-5, with 7 nucleotides matching TRBD1. V dropped 6 bases and J dropped 4; count of bases not matched to a gene: 2. The CDR3 runs to 11 residues. Germline CDR1 and CDR2: DFQATT and SNEGSKA (reference sequence). CDR3 protein: CSAWDRETQYF. The CDR3 DNA sequence: TGCAGTGCCTGGGACAGAGAGACCCAGTACTTC.

This chain connects TRBV2 to TRBJ1-1; D not resolved. In germline, CDR1 is SNHLY, CDR2 FYNNEI. With 3 bases removed from V and 6 bases from J, the gap between germline ends came to 14 bases. The CDR3 is 14 residues long. CDR3 region: CASSDSQDSPEAFF. The CDR3 bases are TGTGCCAGCAGTGATTCCCAGGACTCCCCTGAAGCTTTCTTT.

This clone occurred once. The chain uses TRBV9 and TRBJ1-2; TRBD1 matches 8 bases. Germline CDR1 is SGDLS and CDR2 is YYNGEE. The CDR3 length is 15 residues. Trimming removed 0 bases from V and 2 bases from J; junction bases left unmatched: 3. The CDR3 DNA is TGTGCCAGCAGCGTAGCTCACAGGGGGAACTATGGCTACACCTTC. It encodes CASSVAHRGNYGYTF.

The rearrangement uses TRBV5-1 and TRBJ2-1, with no clear D. Looked up from germline, CDR1 is SGHRS and CDR2 is YFSETQ. V was clipped by 1 base and J by 1 base, with 6 bases between them. The CDR3 totals 14 residues. CDR3 bases: TGCGCCAGCAGCTTGTCTGTTTCCTACAATGAGCAGTTCTTC. Protein sequence: CASSLSVSYNEQFF.

V usage is TRBV24-1 and J usage is TRBJ2-1, with 11 bases aligning to TRBD1. Trimming took 3 bases from V and 6 from J; bases not matched to a gene: 6. CDR3 length: 16 amino acids. Germline V gives CDR1 KGHDR, CDR2 SFDVKD. Written as DNA, the CDR3 is TGTGCCACCAGTGATCCGGGACAGGGGGGTTCCAATGAGCAGTTCTTC. Translating gives CATSDPGQGGSNEQFF.

V gene TRBV6-1 combines with J gene TRBJ1-5; TRBD1 might be the D (5 bases). Trimming shortened V by 2 bases and J by 0 bases, and 17 bases separated the two germline ends. The CDR3 is made up of 18 amino acids. The V gene's germline CDR1 is MNHNS and CDR2 SASEGT. The CDR3 sequence is CASSESRDSTYSNQPQHF. The CDR3 coding sequence is TGTGCCAGCAGTGAATCGCGCGACAGTACCTATAGCAATCAGCCCCAGCATTTT.

The V call is TRBV6-5, the J call TRBJ1-2; D might be TRBD1 (6 bases). Per germline, CDR1 MNHEY and CDR2 SVGAGI. The CDR3 is 15 amino acids. Trimming removed 5 bases from V and 9 bases from J, with 22 bases in between. CDR3 region: CASSPPTGQSKSYTF. The CDR3 DNA reads TGTGCCAGCAGTCCGCCGACAGGCCAATCTAAAAGCTACACCTTC.

The chain is built from TRBV14 and TRBJ1-1; D gene uncertain. Germline V CDR1 and CDR2: SGHDN, FVKESK. Trimming took off 8 bases at V and 1 base at J, with 5 bases between the two ends. The CDR3 length is 11 residues. DNA of the CDR3: TGTGCCAGCCGGGGGAACACTGAAGCTTTCTTT. Protein product: CASRGNTEAFF.

The table lists this clone with a few counts. The V call is TRBV11-3, the J call TRBJ2-7; 7 bases match TRBD2. The J segment lost 6 bases and the V segment lost 5 bases, leaving 10 bases of the junction unmatched. CDR3 length equals 14 residues. Looked up from germline, CDR1 is SGHNT and CDR2 is YENEEA. The CDR3 DNA reads TGTGCCAGCAGCCCGACGGGAGGCAGGGCCGAGCAGTACTTC. Translating it yields CASSPTGGRAEQYF.

This clone has only a few counts. This chain joins TRBV6-2 or TRBV6-3 and TRBJ1-5, with D perhaps matching TRBD1 (5 bases). This CDR3 contains 17 residues. Germline V gives CDR1 MNHEY, CDR2 SVGEGT. The V gene lost 4 bases and the J gene lost 1 base, with 17 bases spanning the gap. As DNA, the CDR3 is TGTGCCAGCAGTTCTGGAGGGGTTCTACGGAGCAATCAGCCCCAGCATTTT. Protein product: CASSSGGVLRSNQPQHF.

The chain employs TRBV9 and TRBJ2-2; possible D gene TRBD2, 5 bases. The CDR3 contains 14 residues. Trimming removed 0 bases at V and 4 bases at J, with 7 bases between. Germline CDR1 reads SGDLS; CDR2 reads YYNGEE. CDR3 loop: CASSVVTSTGELFF. The CDR3 DNA reads as TGTGCCAGCAGCGTAGTTACTAGCACCGGGGAGCTGTTTTTT.